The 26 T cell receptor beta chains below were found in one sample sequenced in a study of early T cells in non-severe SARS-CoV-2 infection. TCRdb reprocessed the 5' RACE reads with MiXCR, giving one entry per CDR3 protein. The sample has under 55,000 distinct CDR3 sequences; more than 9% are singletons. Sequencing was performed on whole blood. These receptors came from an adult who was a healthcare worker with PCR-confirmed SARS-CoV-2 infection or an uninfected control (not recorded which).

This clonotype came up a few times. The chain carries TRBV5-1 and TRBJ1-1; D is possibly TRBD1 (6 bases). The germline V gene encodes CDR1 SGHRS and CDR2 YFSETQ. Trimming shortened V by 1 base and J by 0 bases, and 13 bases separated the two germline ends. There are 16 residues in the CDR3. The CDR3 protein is CASSLRGASLNTEAFF. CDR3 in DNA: TGCGCCAGCAGCTTGCGGGGGGCCTCACTGAACACTGAAGCTTTCTTT. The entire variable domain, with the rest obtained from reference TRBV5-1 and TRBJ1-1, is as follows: KAGVTQTPRYLIKTRGQQVTLSCSPISGHRSVSWYQQTPGQGLQFLFEYFSETQRNKGNFPGRFSGRQFSNSRSEMNVSTLELGDSALYLCASSLRGASLNTEAFFGQGTRLTVV.

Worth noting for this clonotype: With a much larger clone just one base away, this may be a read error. CDR3 DNA: TGTGCCAGCAGTGGCCGGACAGGGACGTCAGATACGCAGTATTTT. Translation gives CASSGRTGTSDTQYF. V gene TRBV12-3 or TRBV12-4 combines with J gene TRBJ2-3, with 8 bases identical to TRBD1. Losses at the gene ends were 5 bases for V and 4 bases for J; bases not matched to a gene: 8. This CDR3 is 15 amino acids long.

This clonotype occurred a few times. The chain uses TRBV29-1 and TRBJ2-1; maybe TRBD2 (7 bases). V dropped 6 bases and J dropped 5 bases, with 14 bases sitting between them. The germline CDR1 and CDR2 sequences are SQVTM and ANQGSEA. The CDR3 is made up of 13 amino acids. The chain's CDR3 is CSVTRGANNEQFF. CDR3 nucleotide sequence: TGCAGCGTGACTCGGGGGGCCAACAATGAGCAGTTCTTC.

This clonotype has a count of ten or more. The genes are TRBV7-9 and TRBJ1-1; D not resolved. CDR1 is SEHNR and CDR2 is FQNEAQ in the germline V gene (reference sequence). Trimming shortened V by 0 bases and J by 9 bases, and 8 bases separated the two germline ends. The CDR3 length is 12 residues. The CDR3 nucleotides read TGTGCCAGCAGCTTAGCGGTGGAACAAGCTTTCTTT. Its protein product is CASSLAVEQAFF.

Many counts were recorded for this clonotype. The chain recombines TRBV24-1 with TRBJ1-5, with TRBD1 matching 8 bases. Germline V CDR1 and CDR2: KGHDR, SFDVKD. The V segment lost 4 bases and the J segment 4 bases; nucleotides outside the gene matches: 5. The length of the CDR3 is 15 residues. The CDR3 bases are TGTGCCACCAGTGACGGGACAGGAGGTAATCAGCCCCAGCATTTT. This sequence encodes CATSDGTGGNQPQHF.

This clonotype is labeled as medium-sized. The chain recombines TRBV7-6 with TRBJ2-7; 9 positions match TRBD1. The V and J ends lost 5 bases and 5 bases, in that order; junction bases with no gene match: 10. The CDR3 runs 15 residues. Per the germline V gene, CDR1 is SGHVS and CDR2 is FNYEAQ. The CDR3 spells CASSREGDRVDEQYF. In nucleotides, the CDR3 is TGTGCCAGCAGCAGAGAGGGGGACAGGGTGGACGAGCAGTACTTC. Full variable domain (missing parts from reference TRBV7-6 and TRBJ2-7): GAGVSQSPRYKVTKRGQDVALRCDPISGHVSLYWYRQALGQGPEFLTYFNYEAQQDKSGLPNDRFSAERPEGSISTLTIQRTEQRDSAMYRCASSREGDRVDEQYFGPGTRLTVT.

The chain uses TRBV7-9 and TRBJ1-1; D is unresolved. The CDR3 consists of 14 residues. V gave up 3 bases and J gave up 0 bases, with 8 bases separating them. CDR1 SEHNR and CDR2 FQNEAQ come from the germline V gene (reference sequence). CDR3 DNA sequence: TGTGCCAGCAGCTTGGGAAGAATGAACACTGAAGCTTTCTTT. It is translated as CASSLGRMNTEAFF.

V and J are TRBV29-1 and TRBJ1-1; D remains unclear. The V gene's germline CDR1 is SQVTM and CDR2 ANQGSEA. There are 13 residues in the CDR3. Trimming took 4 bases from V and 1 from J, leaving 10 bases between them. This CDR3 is CSVVRTANTEAFF. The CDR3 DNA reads TGCAGCGTTGTTAGGACGGCGAACACTGAAGCTTTCTTT. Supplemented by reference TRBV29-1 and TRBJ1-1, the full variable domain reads SAVISQKPSRDICQRGTSLTIQCQVDSQVTMMFWYRQQPGQSLTLIATANQGSEATYESGFVIDKFPISRPNLTFSTLTVSNMSPEDSSIYLCSVVRTANTEAFFGQGTRLTVV.

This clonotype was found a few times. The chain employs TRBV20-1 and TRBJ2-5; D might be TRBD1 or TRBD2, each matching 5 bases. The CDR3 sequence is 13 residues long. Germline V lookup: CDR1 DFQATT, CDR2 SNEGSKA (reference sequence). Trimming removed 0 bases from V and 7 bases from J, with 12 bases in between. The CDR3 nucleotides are TGCAGTGCTAGAGAAGAGGGACCGGGGACCCAGTACTTC. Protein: CSAREEGPGTQYF.

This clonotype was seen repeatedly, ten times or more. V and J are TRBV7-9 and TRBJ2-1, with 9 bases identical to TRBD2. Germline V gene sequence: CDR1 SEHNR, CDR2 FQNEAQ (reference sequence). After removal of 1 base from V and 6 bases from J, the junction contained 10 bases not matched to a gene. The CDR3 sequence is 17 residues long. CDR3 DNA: TGTGCCAGCAGCTTAGTTAGGGCTAGCGGGATGAGCAATGAGCAGTTCTTC. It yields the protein CASSLVRASGMSNEQFF.

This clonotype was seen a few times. In DNA form, the CDR3 reads TGTGCCAGCAGCTTAGGACTAGCGGCCCAAGAGACCCAGTACTTC. Translated, it gives CASSLGLAAQETQYF. The chain recombines TRBV7-9 with TRBJ2-5; 9 bases map to TRBD2. The CDR3 length is 15 residues. The ends lost 1 base at V and 1 base at J; junction bases unmatched: 1. Germline values: CDR1 SEHNR, CDR2 FQNEAQ (reference sequence).

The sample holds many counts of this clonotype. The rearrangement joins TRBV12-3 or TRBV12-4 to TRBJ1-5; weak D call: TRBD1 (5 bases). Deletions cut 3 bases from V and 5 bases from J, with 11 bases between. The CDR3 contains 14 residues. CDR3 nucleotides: TGTGCCAGCAGTTTTTCGGGGCCCGATCAGCCCCAGCATTTT. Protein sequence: CASSFSGPDQPQHF.

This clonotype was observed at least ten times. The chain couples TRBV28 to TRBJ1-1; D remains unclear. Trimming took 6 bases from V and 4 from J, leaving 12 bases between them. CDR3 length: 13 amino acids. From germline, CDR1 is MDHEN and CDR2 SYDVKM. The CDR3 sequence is CASSLRMPTEAFF. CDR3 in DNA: TGTGCCAGCAGCCTCAGAATGCCCACTGAAGCTTTCTTT.

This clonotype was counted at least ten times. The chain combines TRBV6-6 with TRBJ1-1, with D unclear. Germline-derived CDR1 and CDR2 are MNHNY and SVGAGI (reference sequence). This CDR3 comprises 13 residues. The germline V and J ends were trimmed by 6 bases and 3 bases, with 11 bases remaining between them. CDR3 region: CASRRTEDTEAFF. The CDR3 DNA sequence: TGTGCCAGCAGACGGACGGAGGACACTGAAGCTTTCTTT.

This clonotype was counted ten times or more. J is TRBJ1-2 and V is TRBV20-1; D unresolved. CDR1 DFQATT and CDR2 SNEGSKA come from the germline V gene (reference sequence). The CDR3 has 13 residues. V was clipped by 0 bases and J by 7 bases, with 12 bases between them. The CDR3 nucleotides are TGCAGTGCTAGAGATGGGCTTGCCTTTGGCTACACCTTC. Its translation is CSARDGLAFGYTF.

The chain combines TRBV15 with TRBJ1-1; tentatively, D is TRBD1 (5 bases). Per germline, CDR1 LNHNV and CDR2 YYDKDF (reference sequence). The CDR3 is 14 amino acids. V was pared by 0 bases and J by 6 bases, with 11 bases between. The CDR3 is CATSRDGGSAEAFF. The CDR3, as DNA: TGTGCCACCAGCAGAGATGGGGGGAGCGCTGAAGCTTTCTTT.

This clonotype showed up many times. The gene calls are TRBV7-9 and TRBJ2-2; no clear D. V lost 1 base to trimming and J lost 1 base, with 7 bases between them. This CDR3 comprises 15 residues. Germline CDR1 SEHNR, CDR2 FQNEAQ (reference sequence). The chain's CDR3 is CASSLVIRNTGELFF. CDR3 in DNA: TGTGCCAGCAGCTTAGTAATACGGAACACCGGGGAGCTGTTTTTT.

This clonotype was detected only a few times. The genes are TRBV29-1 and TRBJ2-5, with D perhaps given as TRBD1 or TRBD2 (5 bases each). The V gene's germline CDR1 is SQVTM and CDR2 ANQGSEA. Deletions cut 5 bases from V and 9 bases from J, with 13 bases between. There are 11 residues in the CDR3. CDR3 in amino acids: CSVIWGYAQYF. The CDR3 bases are TGCAGCGTTATTTGGGGGTATGCCCAGTACTTC.

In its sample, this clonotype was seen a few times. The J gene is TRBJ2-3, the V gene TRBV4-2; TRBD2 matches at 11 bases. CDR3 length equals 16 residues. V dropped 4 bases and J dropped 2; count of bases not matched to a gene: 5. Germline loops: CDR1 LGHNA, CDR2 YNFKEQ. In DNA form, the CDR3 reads TGTGCCAGCAGCCCGAGACTAGCGGGGTACACAGATACGCAGTATTTT. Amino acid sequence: CASSPRLAGYTDTQYF.

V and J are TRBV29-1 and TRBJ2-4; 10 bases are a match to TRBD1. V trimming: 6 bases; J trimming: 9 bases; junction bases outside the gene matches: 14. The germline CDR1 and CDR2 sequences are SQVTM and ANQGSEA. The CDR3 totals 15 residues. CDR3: CSVNRDRGDRGIQYF. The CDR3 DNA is TGCAGCGTCAACCGGGACAGGGGAGACAGGGGCATTCAGTACTTC.

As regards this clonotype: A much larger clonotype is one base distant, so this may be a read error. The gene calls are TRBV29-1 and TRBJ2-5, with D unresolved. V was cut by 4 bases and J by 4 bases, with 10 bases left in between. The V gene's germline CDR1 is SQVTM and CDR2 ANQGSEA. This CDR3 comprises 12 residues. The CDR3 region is CSVVSARETQYF. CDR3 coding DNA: TGCAGCGTTGTCAGCGCTCGAGAGACCCAGTACTTC.

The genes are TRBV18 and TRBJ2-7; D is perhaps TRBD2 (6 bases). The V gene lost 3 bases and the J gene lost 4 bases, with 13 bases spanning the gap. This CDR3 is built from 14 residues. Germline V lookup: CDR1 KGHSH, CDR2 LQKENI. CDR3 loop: CASSPGDLEYEQYF. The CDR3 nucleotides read TGTGCCAGCTCACCGGGGGACTTAGAATACGAGCAGTACTTC.

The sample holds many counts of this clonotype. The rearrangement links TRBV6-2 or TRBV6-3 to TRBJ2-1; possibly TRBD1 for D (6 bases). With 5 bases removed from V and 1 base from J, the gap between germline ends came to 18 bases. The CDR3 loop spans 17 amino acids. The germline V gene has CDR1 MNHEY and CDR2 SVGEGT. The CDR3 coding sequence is TGTGCCAGCAGTATAAGCAGGGGAACTAGGTCCTACAATGAGCAGTTCTTC. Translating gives CASSISRGTRSYNEQFF.

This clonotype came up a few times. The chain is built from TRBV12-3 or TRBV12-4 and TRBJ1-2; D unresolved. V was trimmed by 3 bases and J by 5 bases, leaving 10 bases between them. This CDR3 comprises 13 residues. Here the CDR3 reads CASSFLDRYGYTF. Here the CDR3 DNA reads TGTGCCAGCAGTTTTCTGGACCGATATGGCTACACCTTC.

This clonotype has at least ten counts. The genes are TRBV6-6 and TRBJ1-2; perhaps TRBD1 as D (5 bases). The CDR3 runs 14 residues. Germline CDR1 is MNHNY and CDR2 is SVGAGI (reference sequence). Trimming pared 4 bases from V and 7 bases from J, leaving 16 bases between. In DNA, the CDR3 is TGTGCCAGCAGTTTCCAAGGGGAAAGTAGTGGCTACACCTTC. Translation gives CASSFQGESSGYTF.

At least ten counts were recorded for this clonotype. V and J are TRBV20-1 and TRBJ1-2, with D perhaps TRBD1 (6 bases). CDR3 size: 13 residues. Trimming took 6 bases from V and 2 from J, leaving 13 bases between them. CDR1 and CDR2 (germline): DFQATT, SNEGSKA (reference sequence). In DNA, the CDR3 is TGCAGTGCCACGGACAGACTAAACTATGGCTACACCTTC. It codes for CSATDRLNYGYTF.